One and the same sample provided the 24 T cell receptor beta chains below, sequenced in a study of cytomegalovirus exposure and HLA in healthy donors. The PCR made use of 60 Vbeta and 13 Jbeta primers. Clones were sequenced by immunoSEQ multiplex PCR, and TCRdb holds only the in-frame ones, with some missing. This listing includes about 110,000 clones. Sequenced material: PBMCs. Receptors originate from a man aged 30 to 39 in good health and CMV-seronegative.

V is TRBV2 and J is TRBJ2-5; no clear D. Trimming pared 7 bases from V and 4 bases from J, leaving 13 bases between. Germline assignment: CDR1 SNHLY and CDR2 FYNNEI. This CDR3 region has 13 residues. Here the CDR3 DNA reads TGTGCCAGCACGTTATCTAGTAGAGAGACCCAGTACTTC. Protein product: CASTLSSRETQYF.

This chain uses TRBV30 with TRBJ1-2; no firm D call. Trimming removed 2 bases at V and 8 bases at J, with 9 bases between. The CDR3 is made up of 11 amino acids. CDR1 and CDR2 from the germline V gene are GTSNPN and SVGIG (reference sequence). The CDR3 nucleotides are TGTGCCTGGAGTTGGGAGGGCGGCTACACCTTC. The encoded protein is CAWSWEGGYTF. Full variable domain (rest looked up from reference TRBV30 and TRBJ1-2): SQTIHQWPATLVQPVGSPLSLECTVEGTSNPNLYWYRQAAGRGLQLLFYSVGIGQISSEVPQNLSASRPQDRQFILSSKKLLLSDSGFYLCAWSWEGGYTFGSGTRLTVV.

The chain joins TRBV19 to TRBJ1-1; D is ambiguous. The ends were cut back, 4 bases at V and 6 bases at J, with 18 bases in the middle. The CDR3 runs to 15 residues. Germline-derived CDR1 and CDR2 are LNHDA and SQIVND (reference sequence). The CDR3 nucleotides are TGTGCCAGTAGTACAGAGCGGAGCGAACGTCCTGAAGCTTTCTTT. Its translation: CASSTERSERPEAFF.

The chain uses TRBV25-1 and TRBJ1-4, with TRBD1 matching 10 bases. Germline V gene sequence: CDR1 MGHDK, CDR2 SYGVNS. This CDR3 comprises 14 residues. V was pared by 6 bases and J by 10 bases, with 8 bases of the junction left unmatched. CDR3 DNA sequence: TGTGCCAGCAGCCCGGGACAGGGGTTTGCAAAACTGTTTTTT. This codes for CASSPGQGFAKLFF.

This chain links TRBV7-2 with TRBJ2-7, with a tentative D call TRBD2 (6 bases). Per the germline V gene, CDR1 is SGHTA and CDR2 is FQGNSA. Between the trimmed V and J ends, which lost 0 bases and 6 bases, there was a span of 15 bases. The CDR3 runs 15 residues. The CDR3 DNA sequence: TGTGCCAGCAGCTTAGCCGGGACTGGGGGTCGCGAGCAGTACTTC. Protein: CASSLAGTGGREQYF.

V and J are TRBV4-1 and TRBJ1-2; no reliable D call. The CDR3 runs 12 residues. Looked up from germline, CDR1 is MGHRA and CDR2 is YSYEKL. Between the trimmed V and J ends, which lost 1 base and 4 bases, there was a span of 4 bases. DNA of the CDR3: TGCGCCAGCAGCCAAGGGGCCTATGGCTACACCTTC. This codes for CASSQGAYGYTF.

This chain's CDR3 is CASATGTRNTEAFF. The CDR3 DNA follows: TGTGCCAGCGCGACAGGGACGAGGAACACTGAAGCTTTCTTT. This chain links TRBV6-1 with TRBJ1-1; the match to TRBD1 covers 7 bases. V trimming: 8 bases; J trimming: 1 base; junction bases outside the gene matches: 7. This CDR3 has 14 residues. CDR1 and CDR2 (germline): MNHNS, SASEGT.

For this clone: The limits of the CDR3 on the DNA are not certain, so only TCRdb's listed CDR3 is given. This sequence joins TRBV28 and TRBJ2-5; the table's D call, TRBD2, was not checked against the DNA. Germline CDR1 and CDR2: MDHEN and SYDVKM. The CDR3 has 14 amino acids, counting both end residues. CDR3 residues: CASSSSAGEETQYF.

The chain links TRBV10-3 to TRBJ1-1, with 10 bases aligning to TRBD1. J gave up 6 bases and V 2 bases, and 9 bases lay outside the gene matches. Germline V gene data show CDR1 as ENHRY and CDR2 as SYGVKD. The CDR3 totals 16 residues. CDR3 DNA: TGTGCCATCAGTGAGCCCGGGACAGGGGTCGTTCCTGAAGCTTTCTTT. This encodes CAISEPGTGVVPEAFF.

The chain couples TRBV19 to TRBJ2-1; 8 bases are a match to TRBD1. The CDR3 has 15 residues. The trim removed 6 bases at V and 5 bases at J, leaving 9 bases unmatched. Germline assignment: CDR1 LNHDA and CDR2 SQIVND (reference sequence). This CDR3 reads CASSLGQGKHNEQFF. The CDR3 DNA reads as TGTGCCAGTAGCCTTGGACAGGGAAAGCACAATGAGCAGTTCTTC.

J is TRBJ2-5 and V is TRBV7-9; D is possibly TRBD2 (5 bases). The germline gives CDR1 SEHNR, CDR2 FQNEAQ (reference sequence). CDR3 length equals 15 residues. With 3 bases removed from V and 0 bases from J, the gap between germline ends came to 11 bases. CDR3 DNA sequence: TGTGCCAGCAGCTTTCGGGGAGTGTACCAAGAGACCCAGTACTTC. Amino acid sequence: CASSFRGVYQETQYF.

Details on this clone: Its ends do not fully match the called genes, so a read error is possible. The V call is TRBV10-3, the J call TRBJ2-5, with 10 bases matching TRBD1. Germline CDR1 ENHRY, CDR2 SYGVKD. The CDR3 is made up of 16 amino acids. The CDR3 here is CAVSGADRGNSETQYF. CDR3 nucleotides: TGTGCCGTCAGTGGAGCGGACAGGGGGAATTCAGAGACCCAGTACTTC.

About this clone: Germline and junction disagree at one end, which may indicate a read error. Written as DNA, the CDR3 is TGTGCCAGCAGCGCACTGGGAGACTCCTCCGAGCAGTACTTC. It yields the protein CASSALGDSSEQYF. The chain links TRBV6-5 to TRBJ2-7, with D possibly matching TRBD2 (5 bases). The germline CDR1 and CDR2 sequences are MNHEY and SVGAGI. The length of the CDR3 is 14 residues.

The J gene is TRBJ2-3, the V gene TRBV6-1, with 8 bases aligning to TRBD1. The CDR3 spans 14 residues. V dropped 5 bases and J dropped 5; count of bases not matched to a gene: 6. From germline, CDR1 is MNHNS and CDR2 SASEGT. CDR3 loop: CASSPQGAIDTQYF. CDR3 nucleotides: TGTGCCAGCAGTCCTCAGGGGGCGATAGATACGCAGTATTTT.

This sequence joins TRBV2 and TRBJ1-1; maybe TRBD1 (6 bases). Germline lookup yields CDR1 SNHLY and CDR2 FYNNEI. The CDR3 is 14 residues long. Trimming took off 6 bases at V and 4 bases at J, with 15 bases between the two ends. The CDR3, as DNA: TGTGCCAGCAGAAACCAAGGGGGTGCCACTGAAGCTTTCTTT. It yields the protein CASRNQGGATEAFF.

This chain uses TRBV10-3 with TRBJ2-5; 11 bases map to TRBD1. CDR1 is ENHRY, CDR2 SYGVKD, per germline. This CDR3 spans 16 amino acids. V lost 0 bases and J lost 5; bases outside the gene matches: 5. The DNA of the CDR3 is TGTGCCATCAGTGAGTCAAGGACAGGGGGCATCGAGACCCAGTACTTC. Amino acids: CAISESRTGGIETQYF.

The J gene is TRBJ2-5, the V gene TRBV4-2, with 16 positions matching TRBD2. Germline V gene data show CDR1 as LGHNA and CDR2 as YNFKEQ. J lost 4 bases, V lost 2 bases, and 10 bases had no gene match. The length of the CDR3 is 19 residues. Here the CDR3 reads CASSQQSGTSGGAPETQYF. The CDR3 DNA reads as TGTGCCAGCAGCCAACAATCCGGGACTAGCGGGGGGGCCCCAGAGACCCAGTACTTC.

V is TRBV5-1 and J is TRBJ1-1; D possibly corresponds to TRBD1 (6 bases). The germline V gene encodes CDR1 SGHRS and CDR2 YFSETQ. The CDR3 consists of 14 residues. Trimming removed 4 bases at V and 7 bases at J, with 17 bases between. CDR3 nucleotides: TGCGCCAGCAGCGGGACACAGGGAGCGAGTGAAGCTTTCTTT. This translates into CASSGTQGASEAFF.

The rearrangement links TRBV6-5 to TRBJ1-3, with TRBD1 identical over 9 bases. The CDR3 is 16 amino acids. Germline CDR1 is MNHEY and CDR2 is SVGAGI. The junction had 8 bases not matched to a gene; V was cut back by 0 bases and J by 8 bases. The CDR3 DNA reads TGTGCCAGCAGTTACTCGGGGTACAGGGGGCCAGACACCATATATTTT. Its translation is CASSYSGYRGPDTIYF.

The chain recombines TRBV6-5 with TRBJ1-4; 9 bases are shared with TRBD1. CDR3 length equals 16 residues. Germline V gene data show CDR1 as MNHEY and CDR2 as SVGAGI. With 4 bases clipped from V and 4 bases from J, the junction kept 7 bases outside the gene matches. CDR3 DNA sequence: TGTGCCAGCAGTTCAAGCCCGGGACAGGGTAATGAAAAACTGTTTTTT. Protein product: CASSSSPGQGNEKLFF.

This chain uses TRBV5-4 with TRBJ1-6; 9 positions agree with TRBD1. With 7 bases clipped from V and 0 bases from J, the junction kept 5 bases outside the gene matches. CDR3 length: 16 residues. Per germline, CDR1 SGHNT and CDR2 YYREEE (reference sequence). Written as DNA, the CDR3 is TGTGCCAGCGGGACAGGGACAAGCTCCTATAATTCACCCCTCCACTTT. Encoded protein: CASGTGTSSYNSPLHF.

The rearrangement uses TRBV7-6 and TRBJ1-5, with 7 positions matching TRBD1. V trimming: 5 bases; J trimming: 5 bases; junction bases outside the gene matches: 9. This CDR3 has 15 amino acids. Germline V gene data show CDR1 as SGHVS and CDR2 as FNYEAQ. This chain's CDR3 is CASSLTGSFDQPQHF. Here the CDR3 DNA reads TGTGCCAGCAGCCTGACAGGGTCCTTCGATCAGCCCCAGCATTTT.

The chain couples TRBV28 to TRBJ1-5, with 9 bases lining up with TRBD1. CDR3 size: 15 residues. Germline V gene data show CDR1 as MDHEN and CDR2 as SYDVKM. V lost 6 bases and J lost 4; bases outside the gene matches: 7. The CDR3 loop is CASRRGGTGNQPQHF. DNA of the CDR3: TGTGCCAGCAGAAGGGGTGGGACAGGGAATCAGCCCCAGCATTTT.

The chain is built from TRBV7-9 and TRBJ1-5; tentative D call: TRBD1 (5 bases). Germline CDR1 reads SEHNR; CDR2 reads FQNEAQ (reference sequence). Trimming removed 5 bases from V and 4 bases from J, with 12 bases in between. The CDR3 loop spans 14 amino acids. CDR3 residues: CASSPGGGNQPQHF. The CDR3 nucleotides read TGTGCCAGCAGCCCCGGGGGGGGGAATCAGCCCCAGCATTTT.